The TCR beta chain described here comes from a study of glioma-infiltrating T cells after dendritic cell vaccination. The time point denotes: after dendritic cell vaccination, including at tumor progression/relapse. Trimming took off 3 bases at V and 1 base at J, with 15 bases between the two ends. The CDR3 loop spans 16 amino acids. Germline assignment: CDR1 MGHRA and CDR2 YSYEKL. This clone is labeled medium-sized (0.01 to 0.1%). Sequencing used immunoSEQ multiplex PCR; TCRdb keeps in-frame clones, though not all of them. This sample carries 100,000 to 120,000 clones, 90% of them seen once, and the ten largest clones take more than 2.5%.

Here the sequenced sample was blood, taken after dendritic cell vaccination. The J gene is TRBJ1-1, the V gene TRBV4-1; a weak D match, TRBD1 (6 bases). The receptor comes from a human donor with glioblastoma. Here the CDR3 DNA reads TGCGCCAGCAGCCAGACCGTGACAGGAGGGAACACTGAAGCTTTCTTT. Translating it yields CASSQTVTGGNTEAFF.